The next 25 T cell receptor beta chains were all read from a single sample in a study of cytomegalovirus exposure and HLA in healthy donors. It was with 60 Vbeta and 13 Jbeta primers that the PCR ran. The table came from immunoSEQ multiplex PCR; TCRdb's copy has only in-frame clones and leaves some out. This sample yields 150,000 to 200,000 clones, of which just under 80% are seen a single time; 1% belongs to the top ten. Sample: PBMCs. The receptors were gathered from a woman in her 50s in good health and CMV-seropositive.

The rearrangement joins TRBV7-2 to TRBJ1-4; perhaps TRBD1 as D (5 bases). The CDR3 has 15 amino acids. Germline values: CDR1 SGHTA, CDR2 FQGNSA. Trimming took 5 bases from V and 8 from J, leaving 18 bases between them. This chain's CDR3 is CASSQVGGIGEKLFF. CDR3 DNA sequence: TGTGCCAGCAGCCAAGTGGGGGGGATTGGGGAAAAACTGTTTTTT.

The rearrangement links TRBV7-8 to TRBJ1-1; D remains ambiguous. The V end was cut by 6 bases, the J end by 0 bases, with 11 bases between. Germline CDR1 SGHVS, CDR2 FQNEAQ. This CDR3 spans 14 amino acids. CDR3 nucleotides: TGTGCCAGCAGGCGGGGTTCCATGAACACTGAAGCTTTCTTT. Its protein is CASRRGSMNTEAFF.

The CDR3 sequence: CASSLEGGGEQYF. DNA of the CDR3: TGCGCCAGCAGCTTGGAGGGGGGGGGCGAGCAGTACTTC. J is TRBJ2-7 and V is TRBV5-1; a possible D gene is TRBD2 (7 bases). The germline V gene encodes CDR1 SGHRS and CDR2 YFSETQ. There are 13 residues in the CDR3. Deletions cut 0 bases from V and 6 bases from J, with 10 bases between.

This clone occurred once. The V gene is TRBV14, the J gene TRBJ2-7; 8 bases fit TRBD1. V lost 3 bases, J lost 5 bases, and 6 bases stayed unmatched. The CDR3 has 14 residues. Germline CDR1 is SGHDN and CDR2 is FVKESK. CDR3 protein: CASSQSGGYHEQYF. As DNA, the CDR3 is TGTGCCAGCAGCCAGTCAGGGGGCTACCACGAGCAGTACTTC.

This chain uses TRBV7-2 with TRBJ1-5; D possibly corresponds to TRBD1 (6 bases). Germline CDR1 and CDR2: SGHTA and FQGNSA. V lost 2 bases to trimming and J lost 6 bases, with 14 bases between them. This CDR3 has 15 residues. CDR3 amino acids: CASSLSVQGSQPQHF. As DNA, the CDR3 is TGTGCCAGCAGCTTATCGGTGCAGGGGAGTCAGCCCCAGCATTTT.

The rearrangement links TRBV19 to TRBJ1-2; no clear D. Trimming pared 3 bases from V and 7 bases from J, leaving 12 bases between. The germline V gene encodes CDR1 LNHDA and CDR2 SQIVND (reference sequence). The CDR3 has 13 residues. The CDR3 loop is CASSMAGLAGYTF. CDR3 sequence (DNA): TGTGCCAGTAGTATGGCGGGGTTGGCTGGCTACACCTTC.

The gene calls are TRBV4-1 and TRBJ1-3; tentatively, D is TRBD1 (5 bases). Deletions cut 3 bases from V and 0 bases from J, with 12 bases between. CDR1 and CDR2 from the germline V gene are MGHRA and YSYEKL. This CDR3 is built from 16 residues. The CDR3 region has the DNA TGCGCCAGCAGCCATAATGAGGGACTCTCTGGAAACACCATATATTTT. It yields the protein CASSHNEGLSGNTIYF.

The genes are TRBV9 and TRBJ2-5, with TRBD2 as a possible D gene (5 bases). CDR1 is SGDLS, CDR2 YYNGEE, per germline. Trimming cost V 1 base and J 2 bases, with 12 bases left between them. The CDR3 length is 15 residues. The CDR3 DNA sequence: TGTGCCAGCAGCGTAATAGACTCGGGACAAGAGACCCAGTACTTC. Protein product: CASSVIDSGQETQYF.

The CDR3 loop reads CASVDTSKETQYF. CDR3 sequence (DNA): TGTGCCAGCGTGGACACATCAAAAGAGACCCAGTACTTC. The chain employs TRBV2 and TRBJ2-5; D is possibly TRBD1 (5 bases). Trimming took 8 bases from V and 3 from J, leaving 13 bases between them. Germline V gives CDR1 SNHLY, CDR2 FYNNEI. CDR3 size: 13 residues.

The chain carries TRBV29-1 and TRBJ2-2; a possible D gene is TRBD2 (6 bases). The V end lost 6 bases, the J end lost 6 bases, and 14 bases lay between the germline ends. This CDR3 has 13 residues. Per germline, CDR1 SQVTM and CDR2 ANQGSEA. The CDR3 here is CSVERRAAGELFF. The CDR3, as DNA: TGCAGCGTCGAAAGGAGGGCGGCCGGGGAGCTGTTTTTT.

The CDR3 here is CASSPGPSDTGELFF. The CDR3 DNA follows: TGTGCCAGCTCACCAGGGCCCTCAGACACCGGGGAGCTGTTTTTT. The chain is built from TRBV18 and TRBJ2-2, with D hard to call. In germline, CDR1 is KGHSH, CDR2 LQKENI. The CDR3 sequence is 15 residues long. The V end lost 2 bases, the J end lost 3 bases, and 10 bases lay between the germline ends.

V gene TRBV30 combines with J gene TRBJ2-5; TRBD2 might be the D (5 bases). V gave up 0 bases and J gave up 5 bases, with 10 bases separating them. The CDR3 has 13 amino acids. Germline CDR1 reads GTSNPN; CDR2 reads SVGIG (reference sequence). CDR3 nucleotide sequence: TGTGCCTGGAGTGTGGGGAGTGGGGAGACCCAGTACTTC. It is translated as CAWSVGSGETQYF.

Remarks on this clone: At one end, the junction sequence differs from germline, possibly due to a read error. This chain joins TRBV7-9 and TRBJ2-2; tentative D call: TRBD1 (6 bases). Germline V gives CDR1 SEHNR, CDR2 FQNEAQ (reference sequence). The CDR3 contains 15 residues. As DNA, the CDR3 is TGTTCCAGCAGCCCTTCGTTCAGGGGCACCGGGGAGCTGTTTTTT. Translated: CSSSPSFRGTGELFF. The complete variable domain, with remaining parts taken from reference TRBV7-9 and TRBJ2-2, reads DTGVSQNPRHKITKRGQNVTFRCDPISEHNRLYWYRQTLGQGPEFLTYFQNEAQLEKSRLLSDRFSAERPKGSFSTLEIQRTEQGDSAMYLCSSSPSFRGTGELFFGEGSRLTVL.

V is TRBV29-1 and J is TRBJ2-6, with TRBD1 matching 11 bases. V was pared by 6 bases and J by 0 bases, with 4 bases of the junction left unmatched. Germline CDR1 is SQVTM and CDR2 is ANQGSEA. There are 16 residues in the CDR3. The CDR3 sequence: CSVRTGGSSGANVLTF. CDR3 DNA: TGCAGCGTACGGACAGGGGGCAGCTCTGGGGCCAACGTCCTGACTTTC.

The CDR3 is CASSAMDITYEQYF. CDR3 DNA: TGTGCCAGCAGCGCGATGGACATCACCTACGAGCAGTACTTC. The chain employs TRBV9 and TRBJ2-7; weak D call: TRBD1 (5 bases). CDR1 is SGDLS and CDR2 is YYNGEE in the germline V gene. Deletions cut 3 bases from V and 2 bases from J, with 12 bases between. There are 14 residues in the CDR3. The full variable domain, in which reference TRBV9 and TRBJ2-7 provide the parts outside the CDR3, is DSGVTQTPKHLITATGQRVTLRCSPRSGDLSVYWYQQSLDQGLQFLIQYYNGEERAKGNILERFSAQQFPDLHSELNLSSLELGDSALYFCASSAMDITYEQYFGPGTRLTVT.

V gene TRBV18 combines with J gene TRBJ1-1; 8 nucleotides match TRBD1. The CDR3 has 17 amino acids. Germline V gene sequence: CDR1 KGHSH, CDR2 LQKENI. V lost 3 bases and J lost 8; bases outside the gene matches: 17. Here the CDR3 DNA reads TGTGCCAGCTCACCTCTACTCTTAGGACAGGGCGGGGTAGAAGCTTTCTTT. Amino acid sequence: CASSPLLLGQGGVEAFF.

J is TRBJ2-1 and V is TRBV4-2; 8 bases line up with TRBD2. The J segment lost 4 bases and the V segment lost 0 bases, leaving 5 bases of the junction unmatched. Germline V gene lookup returns CDR1 LGHNA and CDR2 YNFKEQ. The CDR3 is 16 amino acids. This CDR3 is CASSQEWRGVYNEQFF. The CDR3 DNA reads as TGTGCCAGCAGCCAAGAGTGGCGGGGGGTGTACAATGAGCAGTTCTTC.

CDR3 loop: CASSQYQGQGAYNEQFF. The CDR3 nucleotides are TGTGCCAGCTCCCAATACCAGGGACAGGGGGCGTACAATGAGCAGTTCTTC. This rearrangement joins TRBV18 to TRBJ2-1; 12 nucleotides match TRBD1. This CDR3 region has 17 residues. Germline V gene sequence: CDR1 KGHSH, CDR2 LQKENI. With 6 bases clipped from V and 4 bases from J, the junction kept 10 bases outside the gene matches.

The chain recombines TRBV19 with TRBJ2-1; 7 bases are shared with TRBD2. The CDR3 sequence is 15 residues long. Trimming cost V 2 bases and J 2 bases; bases outside gene matches: 3. Germline CDR1 is LNHDA and CDR2 is SQIVND (reference sequence). CDR3 sequence reads: CASSITSGTYNEQFF. The CDR3 DNA reads TGTGCCAGTAGTATAACAAGCGGGACCTACAATGAGCAGTTCTTC.

The chain joins TRBV27 to TRBJ2-2, with D maybe TRBD1 (5 bases). CDR3 length: 13 residues. V lost 6 bases and J 6 bases, leaving 11 bases between the germline ends. Germline-derived CDR1 and CDR2 are MNHEY and SMNVEV (reference sequence). The CDR3 DNA reads TGTGCCAGCAGCCTCCTACAGGCCGGGGAGCTGTTTTTT. Protein: CASSLLQAGELFF.

The chain is built from TRBV18 and TRBJ2-3, with D tentatively TRBD2 (6 bases). Trimming cost V 3 bases and J 2 bases, with 12 bases left between them. CDR1 is KGHSH, CDR2 LQKENI, per germline. This CDR3 comprises 15 residues. CDR3 protein: CASSPPGLHTDTQYF. CDR3 DNA sequence: TGTGCCAGCTCACCGCCGGGACTCCACACAGATACGCAGTATTTT.

J is TRBJ1-3 and V is TRBV6-1, with D maybe TRBD1 (6 bases). Germline V lookup: CDR1 MNHNS, CDR2 SASEGT. The V end was cut by 5 bases, the J end by 4 bases, with 15 bases between. The CDR3 loop spans 15 amino acids. The CDR3 bases are TGTGCCAGCAGTCCCTTCTGGGGGCAAGGAAACACCATATATTTT. It codes for CASSPFWGQGNTIYF.

This chain uses TRBV15 with TRBJ1-3; D ambiguous. The CDR3 runs 15 residues. Germline lookup yields CDR1 LNHNV and CDR2 YYDKDF (reference sequence). Trimming removed 0 bases at V and 0 bases at J, with 6 bases between. As DNA, the CDR3 is TGTGCCACCAGCAGAGATCGTTACTCTGGAAACACCATATATTTT. This translates into CATSRDRYSGNTIYF.

The V gene is TRBV9, the J gene TRBJ2-3; weak D call: TRBD1 (6 bases). The CDR3 has 16 residues. Germline V gene lookup returns CDR1 SGDLS and CDR2 YYNGEE. Trimming left V 0 bases short and J 2 bases short, with 13 bases between. CDR3: CASSVGVTGLTDTQYF. The CDR3 DNA follows: TGTGCCAGCAGCGTAGGGGTCACAGGGCTCACAGATACGCAGTATTTT.

V and J are TRBV6-5 and TRBJ2-1, with a weak D call TRBD2 (6 bases). The CDR3 runs to 16 residues. Trimming took off 3 bases at V and 5 bases at J, with 17 bases between the two ends. Germline V gene lookup returns CDR1 MNHEY and CDR2 SVGAGI. The CDR3 loop is CASSYVRAGLNNEQFF. In DNA form, the CDR3 reads TGTGCCAGCAGTTATGTTCGGGCGGGACTTAACAATGAGCAGTTCTTC.